This T cell receptor beta chain came from a study of neurological immune-mediated disorders. Regarding the study as a whole: Falling below healthy controls, multiple sclerosis showed the least TCR clonal expansion, while HTLV-1-associated myelopathy showed the most.

5'RACE with 10-nucleotide random UMIs generated the cDNA. Via MiXCR, TCRdb re-called the 5' RACE reads, giving one row per CDR3 protein. The sample includes about 60,000 distinct CDR3 sequences, nearly 10% of them seen just once. This clonotype came up many times. Antigen unknown. The V and J ends lost 3 bases and 8 bases, in that order; junction bases with no gene match: 6. Germline CDR1 reads SQVTM; CDR2 reads ANQGSEA. The CDR3 totals 13 residues. Time point: longitudinal time-point 2. Sequenced material: PBMCs. This receptor was taken from a man in his thirties or forties in good health. The chain carries TRBV29-1 and TRBJ1-2; 10 bases are shared with TRBD1. In DNA form, the CDR3 reads TGCAGCGTTGAGACGGGGACAGGGGCCGGCTACACCTTC. The encoded protein is CSVETGTGAGYTF. The full variable domain, with the rest looked up from reference TRBV29-1 and TRBJ1-2, is SAVISQKPSRDICQRGTSLTIQCQVDSQVTMMFWYRQQPGQSLTLIATANQGSEATYESGFVIDKFPISRPNLTFSTLTVSNMSPEDSSIYLCSVETGTGAGYTFGSGTRLTVV.